The T cell receptor (beta chain) described here comes from a study of T cell repertoires in cytomegalovirus infection (dated by TCRdb to the late 2010s). At the level of the whole study: Donor HLA type was relevant to the analysis, as public TCR beta signatures indicated carriage of CMV infection together with the matching HLA type. Broad study findings and their caveats: The ex vivo response was dominated by HLA-C-restricted CMV-specific TCR beta clonotypes, which also provided the single most frequent clonotype in two of eight donors. Carriers of CMV infection plus the relevant HLA type were discriminated by the cumulative frequency of public TCR beta family members in the study cohort and in an independent roughly 400-donor cohort.

Of note for this clonotype: Its antigen is currently not known. No base quality information exists; no much larger clone differs at one position.

The sequencer was an Illumina HiSeq 1500. TCRdb reran the public reads through fastp at Q25 and MiXCR, keeping productive beta chains. Identical CDR3 protein sequences are pooled into one entry, listed with their most common genes and DNA. This sample gives over 300,000 distinct CDR3 sequences in total; over 7.5% of them show up just once. Of the sample, roughly 4% is held by the ten largest clones. Sequenced: PBMCs. This receptor was obtained from a human donor in good health (CMV status not recorded). Some clones in this sample may be carry-over from other donors' samples.

For the CDR3, the sequence is CASSLGGKFSYEQYF. At the DNA level, the sequence is TGTGCCAGCAGTCTTGGAGGGAAATTCTCCTACGAGCAGTACTTC. The chain couples TRBV28 to TRBJ2-7; TRBD2 is a possible D gene, resting on 6 matching bases. The CDR3 holds 15 amino acids from the cysteine to the phenylalanine. CDR3 DNA only is kept here, 45 bases in frame from base 1. The germline V gene encodes CDR1 MDHEN and CDR2 SYDVKM. V is shortened by 5 bases, J by 0 bases, and the region joining them spans 14 bases. The variable domain in full, with residues beyond the CDR3 obtained from the reference TRBV28 and TRBJ2-7 genes, is DVKVTQSSRYLVKRTGEKVFLECVQDMDHENMFWYRQDPGLGLRLIYFSYDVKMKEKGDIPEGYSVSREKKERFSLILESASTNQTSMYLCASSLGGKFSYEQYFGPGTRLTVT.